This T cell receptor (beta chain) was recorded in a study of OX40 agonist ivuxolimab in advanced cancers. Study-level information: The patients' treatment was ivuxolimab, an agonistic anti-OX40 (CD134) antibody.

Patients with autoimmune history or systemic immunosuppression were excluded. The repertoire was sequenced with immunoSEQ multiplex PCR; TCRdb's copy has only in-frame clones and lacks some. In the table there are 30,000 to 45,000 clones, roughly 80% of which are singletons. The CDR3 consists of 17 residues. The V gene end was trimmed by 4 bases and the J gene end by 4 bases; junction bases not matched to a gene: 9. Germline V gives CDR1 SGHVS, CDR2 FQNEAQ. The receptor was derived from an adult with an advanced solid tumor such as melanoma, head and neck, liver or kidney cancer. This sequence joins TRBV7-8 and TRBJ1-3; TRBD1 matches 11 bases. Sequenced here: CD4+ or CD8+ T cells sorted from blood, sampled in a trial of the OX40 agonist ivuxolimab. The CDR3 spells CASSSRTGGFKGNTIYF. The CDR3, as DNA: TGTGCCAGCAGCTCCCGGACAGGGGGCTTCAAAGGAAACACCATATATTTT.